What follows describes a single T cell receptor (beta chain). Its antigen is still unknown. This specimen belongs to a study of beta chain features in type 1 diabetes. Study-wide context: The number of sorted cells examined across all samples was around 99 million.

Study findings and constraints: Type 1 diabetes patients had TCRB CDR3s that were shorter (moderately but significantly so) in all four CD4+ subsets.

CDR1 and CDR2 (germline): LNHNV, YYDKDF (reference sequence). The ends were cut back, 0 bases at V and 4 bases at J, with 12 bases in the middle. The CDR3 contains 15 residues. Every donor provided one heparinised blood draw, which averaged about 110 mL. Sequenced material consisted of expressed TCRB transcripts (all of the isolated RNA was reverse transcribed). Only in-frame clones appear in the TCRdb table, and some are missing; sequencing was by immunoSEQ multiplex PCR. The data contain fewer than 500,000 clones, approximately 14% of them singletons. The chain carries TRBV15 and TRBJ2-5, with D perhaps matching TRBD2 (5 bases). The sequenced sample consisted of naive CD4+ T cells from blood. This receptor was identified in a man under 40 in good health. The CDR3 nucleotides read TGTGCCACCAGCAGAGAGTTTGCGACTATAGAGACCCAGTACTTC. Amino acids: CATSREFATIETQYF. Full variable domain (rest looked up from reference TRBV15 and TRBJ2-5): DAMVIQNPRYQVTQFGKPVTLSCSQTLNHNVMYWYQQKSSQAPKLLFHYYDKDFNNEADTPDNFQSRRPNTSFCFLDIRSPGLGDTAMYLCATSREFATIETQYFGPGTRLLVL.